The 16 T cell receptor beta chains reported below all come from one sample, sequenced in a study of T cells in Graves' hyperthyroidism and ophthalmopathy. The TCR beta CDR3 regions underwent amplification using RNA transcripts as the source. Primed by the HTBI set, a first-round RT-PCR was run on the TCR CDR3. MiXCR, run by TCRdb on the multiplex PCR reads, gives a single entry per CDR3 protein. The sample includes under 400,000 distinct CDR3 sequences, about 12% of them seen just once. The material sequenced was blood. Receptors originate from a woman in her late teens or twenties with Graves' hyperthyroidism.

As DNA, the CDR3 is TGTGCCAGCAGCTTCGGGACAGACTATAGCAATCAGCCCCAGCATTTT. Protein: CASSFGTDYSNQPQHF. This sequence joins TRBV5-5 and TRBJ1-5; 7 bases align to TRBD1. V shed 2 bases and J 0 bases; nucleotides not matched to a gene: 5. The length of the CDR3 is 16 residues. Germline assignment: CDR1 SGHKS and CDR2 YYEKEE (reference sequence).

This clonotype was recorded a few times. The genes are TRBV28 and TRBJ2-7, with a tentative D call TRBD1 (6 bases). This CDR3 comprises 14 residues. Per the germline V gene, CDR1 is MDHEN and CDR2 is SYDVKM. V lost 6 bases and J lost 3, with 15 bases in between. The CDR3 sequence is CASRPLGQNYEQYF. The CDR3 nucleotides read TGTGCCAGCAGACCTTTAGGACAGAACTACGAGCAGTACTTC. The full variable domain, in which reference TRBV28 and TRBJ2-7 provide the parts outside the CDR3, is DVKVTQSSRYLVKRTGEKVFLECVQDMDHENMFWYRQDPGLGLRLIYFSYDVKMKEKGDIPEGYSVSREKKERFSLILESASTNQTSMYLCASRPLGQNYEQYFGPGTRLTVT.

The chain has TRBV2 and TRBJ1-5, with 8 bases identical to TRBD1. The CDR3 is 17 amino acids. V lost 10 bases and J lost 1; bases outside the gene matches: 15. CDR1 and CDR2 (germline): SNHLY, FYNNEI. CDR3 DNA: TGTGCCACACAAGCCGGTAGGACAGGGACCAGCAATCAGCCCCAGCATTTT. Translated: CATQAGRTGTSNQPQHF.

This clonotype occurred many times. CDR3 nucleotide sequence: TGTGCCAGCGAAGACAGGGGGCTGACTGAAGCTTTCTTT. Translated, it gives CASEDRGLTEAFF. The chain recombines TRBV28 with TRBJ1-1, with 10 bases fitting TRBD1. The CDR3 loop spans 13 amino acids. Unmatched junction bases numbered 5, after V lost 8 bases and J lost 5 bases. Germline CDR1 and CDR2: MDHEN and SYDVKM.

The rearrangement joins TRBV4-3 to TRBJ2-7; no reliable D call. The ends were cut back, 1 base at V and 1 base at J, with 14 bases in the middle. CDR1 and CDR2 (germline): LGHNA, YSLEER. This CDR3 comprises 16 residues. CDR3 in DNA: TGCGCCAGCAGCCAAGCTTGGGCCAGAGGATCCTACGAGCAGTACTTC. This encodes CASSQAWARGSYEQYF.

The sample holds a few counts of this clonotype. DNA of the CDR3: TGTGCCATCAGTGAGACCTCAGGGAGCTATGGCTACACCTTC. Protein product: CAISETSGSYGYTF. The gene calls are TRBV10-3 and TRBJ1-2, with D possibly TRBD1 on 5 matching bases. CDR1 is ENHRY, CDR2 SYGVKD, per germline. CDR3 length: 14 amino acids. Between the trimmed V and J ends, which lost 2 bases and 4 bases, there was a span of 11 bases.

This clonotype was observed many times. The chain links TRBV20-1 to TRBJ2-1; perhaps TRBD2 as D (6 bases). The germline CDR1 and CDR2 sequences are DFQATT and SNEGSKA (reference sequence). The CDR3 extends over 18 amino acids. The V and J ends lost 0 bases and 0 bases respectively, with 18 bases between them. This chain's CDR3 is CSARDNRRGISSYNEQFF. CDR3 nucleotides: TGCAGTGCTAGAGATAACAGGCGGGGAATAAGCTCCTACAATGAGCAGTTCTTC.

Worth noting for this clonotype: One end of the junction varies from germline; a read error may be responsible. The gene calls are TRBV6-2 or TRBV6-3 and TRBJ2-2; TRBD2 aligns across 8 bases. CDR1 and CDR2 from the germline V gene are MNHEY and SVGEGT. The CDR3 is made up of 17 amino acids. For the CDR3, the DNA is TGTGCCAGCGGTTACTCGTCGGGAGGGTTGAACACCGGGGAGCTGTTTTTT. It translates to CASGYSSGGLNTGELFF.

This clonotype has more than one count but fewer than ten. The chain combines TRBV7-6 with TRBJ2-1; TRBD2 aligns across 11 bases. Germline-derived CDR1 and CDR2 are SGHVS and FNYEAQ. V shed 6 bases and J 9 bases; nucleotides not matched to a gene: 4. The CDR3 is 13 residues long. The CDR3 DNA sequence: TGTGCCAGCAGTAGCGGGGGGGCAGGTGAGCAGTTCTTC. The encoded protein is CASSSGGAGEQFF.

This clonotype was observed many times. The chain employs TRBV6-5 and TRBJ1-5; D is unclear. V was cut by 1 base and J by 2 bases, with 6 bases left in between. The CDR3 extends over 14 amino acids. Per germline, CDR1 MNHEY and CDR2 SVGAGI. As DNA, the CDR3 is TGTGCCAGCAGTTACTTTCCTGGCAATCAGCCCCAGCATTTT. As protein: CASSYFPGNQPQHF.

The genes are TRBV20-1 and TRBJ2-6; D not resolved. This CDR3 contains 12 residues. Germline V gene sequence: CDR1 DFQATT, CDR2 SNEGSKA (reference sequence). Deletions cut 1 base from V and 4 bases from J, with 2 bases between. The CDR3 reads CSARVGANVLTF. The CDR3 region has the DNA TGCAGTGCTAGAGTAGGGGCCAACGTCCTGACTTTC.

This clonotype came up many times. In DNA, the CDR3 is TGCGCCAGCAGCTTAGGCAGTTCGAGCTCTGGAAACACCATATATTTT. Encoded protein: CASSLGSSSSGNTIYF. The chain is built from TRBV5-1 and TRBJ1-3; D ambiguous. Germline assignment: CDR1 SGHRS and CDR2 YFSETQ. CDR3 length equals 16 residues. V lost 2 bases to trimming and J lost 0 bases, with 12 bases between them.

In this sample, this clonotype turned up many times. CDR3 DNA sequence: TGTGCCAGCAGTTTCTCCGAGGGGGGACGAAGTGAAGCTTTCTTT. Protein: CASSFSEGGRSEAFF. The gene calls are TRBV27 and TRBJ1-1; D is possibly TRBD1 (6 bases). The germline V gene encodes CDR1 MNHEY and CDR2 SMNVEV (reference sequence). Trimming took 3 bases from V and 7 from J, leaving 18 bases between them. The CDR3 totals 15 residues.

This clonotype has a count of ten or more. This CDR3 reads CSARELGGDTQYF. Here the CDR3 DNA reads TGCAGTGCTAGAGAGCTTGGAGGGGATACGCAGTATTTT. The rearrangement uses TRBV20-1 and TRBJ2-3; TRBD2 is a possible D gene (6 bases). V dropped 0 bases and J dropped 6 bases, with 10 bases sitting between them. CDR1 is DFQATT, CDR2 SNEGSKA, per germline (reference sequence). The CDR3 consists of 13 residues.

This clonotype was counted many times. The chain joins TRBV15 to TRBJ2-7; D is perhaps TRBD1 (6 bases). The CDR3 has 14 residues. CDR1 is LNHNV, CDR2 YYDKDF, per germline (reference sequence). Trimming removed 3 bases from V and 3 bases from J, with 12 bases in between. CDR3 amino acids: CATSRQGSYYEQYF. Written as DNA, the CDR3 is TGTGCCACCAGCAGGCAGGGGAGTTACTACGAGCAGTACTTC.

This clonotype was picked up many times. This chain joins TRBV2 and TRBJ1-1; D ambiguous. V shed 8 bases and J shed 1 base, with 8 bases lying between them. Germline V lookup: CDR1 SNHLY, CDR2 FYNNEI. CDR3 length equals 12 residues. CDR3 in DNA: TGTGCCAGCGGTAGAGCGAACACTGAAGCTTTCTTT. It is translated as CASGRANTEAFF.